This T cell receptor (beta chain) came from a study of blood T cell repertoires in COVID-19. Study context: Samples of COVID-19 (acute and convalescent) were obtained from the United States, Italy and Spain. T cells, B-cell-depleted T cells, or PBMCs supplied cDNA or gDNA.

In the source study's methods: How many nucleated cells were present was estimated from reference gene primer amplification. Generated by immunoSEQ multiplex PCR, the TCRdb table keeps only in-frame clones and is missing some. V and J calls plus clone size are reproduced from that table; the DNA served to infer D and trimming. The sample holds a few hundred thousand clones, about nine tenths seen once. Germline V gene lookup returns CDR1 SGDLS and CDR2 YYNGEE. Trimming took off 3 bases at V and 4 bases at J, with 10 bases between the two ends. The CDR3 loop spans 13 amino acids. During active infection, Seattle patients enrolled and were then monitored through disease.

Sequenced sample: peripheral blood. This TCR was recovered from a woman aged 25 to 39 with COVID-19, enrolled during active disease. The rearrangement joins TRBV9 to TRBJ1-1; D perhaps matches TRBD1 (5 bases). The CDR3 spells CASSARGSTEAFF. The CDR3 nucleotides read TGTGCCAGCAGCGCCCGGGGGAGCACTGAAGCTTTCTTT.